A single sample gave rise to the 24 T cell receptor beta chains below, sequenced in a study of control samples from healthy donors and cancer patients. Sequencing was performed with immunoSEQ multiplex PCR; in TCRdb, only in-frame clones are kept and a portion is missing. The data show 150,000 to 200,000 clones, about 86% seen once. Specimen: blood. The receptor source for this set is a woman between 25 and 40 years old in good health.

This chain joins TRBV28 and TRBJ1-1; a possible D gene is TRBD1 (5 bases). The germline V gene encodes CDR1 MDHEN and CDR2 SYDVKM. V dropped 4 bases and J dropped 6 bases, with 9 bases sitting between them. The CDR3 extends over 12 amino acids. CDR3 in amino acids: CASSSGLSEAFF. The CDR3 nucleotides are TGTGCCAGCAGTTCGGGACTCTCTGAAGCTTTCTTT.

V gene TRBV28 combines with J gene TRBJ2-5, with TRBD2 as a possible D gene (7 bases). The germline CDR1 and CDR2 sequences are MDHEN and SYDVKM. The CDR3 length is 13 residues. V was clipped by 4 bases and J by 4 bases, with 10 bases between them. This chain's CDR3 is CASSWGGGETQYF. The CDR3 DNA reads as TGTGCCAGCAGTTGGGGGGGCGGAGAGACCCAGTACTTC.

This clone was seen only a few times. The V and J genes are TRBV7-9 and TRBJ2-3, with no clear D. V dropped 1 base and J dropped 2 bases, with 7 bases sitting between them. The CDR3 loop spans 14 amino acids. The germline CDR1 and CDR2 sequences are SEHNR and FQNEAQ (reference sequence). The CDR3 DNA reads TGTGCCAGCAGCTTAGGGGTTCTCACAGATACGCAGTATTTT. Amino acids: CASSLGVLTDTQYF.

The J gene is TRBJ1-1, the V gene TRBV5-1; D is unresolved. V was pared by 4 bases and J by 1 base, with 8 bases between. The CDR3 spans 13 residues. From germline, CDR1 is SGHRS and CDR2 YFSETQ. CDR3 protein: CASSRQENTEAFF. In DNA, the CDR3 is TGCGCCAGCAGCAGGCAGGAGAACACTGAAGCTTTCTTT. Filled out from reference TRBV5-1 and TRBJ1-1, the complete variable domain reads KAGVTQTPRYLIKTRGQQVTLSCSPISGHRSVSWYQQTPGQGLQFLFEYFSETQRNKGNFPGRFSGRQFSNSRSEMNVSTLELGDSALYLCASSRQENTEAFFGQGTRLTVV.

The sample holds a few counts of this clone. The V and J genes are TRBV19 and TRBJ1-1; D perhaps matches TRBD1 (5 bases). The CDR3 totals 13 residues. Germline V lookup: CDR1 LNHDA, CDR2 SQIVND (reference sequence). The ends were cut back, 4 bases at V and 2 bases at J, with 8 bases in the middle. CDR3 coding DNA: TGTGCCAGTAGTAACGGACATAACACTGAAGCTTTCTTT. Translating it yields CASSNGHNTEAFF.

This clone is labeled medium-sized. The CDR3 coding sequence is TGTGCCAGCAGCGCAAATTCGGGTATCTCAGATACGCAGTATTTT. This translates into CASSANSGISDTQYF. This chain joins TRBV7-9 and TRBJ2-3; D not certain. This CDR3 has 15 amino acids. With 5 bases removed from V and 4 bases from J, the gap between germline ends came to 16 bases. CDR1 and CDR2 from the germline V gene are SEHNR and FQNEAQ (reference sequence).

The chain recombines TRBV7-6 with TRBJ2-1; 7 nucleotides align to TRBD1. Per germline, CDR1 SGHVS and CDR2 FNYEAQ. This CDR3 spans 15 amino acids. V shed 5 bases, J shed 2 bases, and the junction held 6 bases outside the gene matches. CDR3 nucleotides: TGTGCCAGCAGCCTGGAGGACAGGACCTACAATGAGCAGTTCTTC. Its translation: CASSLEDRTYNEQFF.

The chain joins TRBV5-1 to TRBJ1-4; D is perhaps TRBD1 (6 bases). The germline gives CDR1 SGHRS, CDR2 YFSETQ. Trimming shortened V by 3 bases and J by 0 bases, and 6 bases separated the two germline ends. The CDR3 loop spans 14 amino acids. The DNA for the CDR3 is TGCGCCAGCAGCTGGACAGCAACTAATGAAAAACTGTTTTTT. This sequence encodes CASSWTATNEKLFF.

CDR3 bases: TGTGCCAGCAGCCAAGACGAGACAGGGTTGGGGCAGGGAAAACTGTTTTTT. Protein: CASSQDETGLGQGKLFF. The V call is TRBV4-2, the J call TRBJ1-4, with 7 nucleotides matching TRBD1. This CDR3 is 17 amino acids long. V lost 0 bases to trimming and J lost 10 bases; unmatched junction nucleotides: 14. In germline, CDR1 is LGHNA, CDR2 YNFKEQ.

The chain is built from TRBV4-1 and TRBJ2-6, with 7 bases that match TRBD2. V lost 3 bases to trimming and J lost 0 bases; unmatched junction nucleotides: 8. From germline, CDR1 is MGHRA and CDR2 YSYEKL. The CDR3 runs to 18 residues. The CDR3 nucleotides read TGCGCCAGCAGCCAGAGGGAGCGGGGACCCTCTGGGGCCAACGTCCTGACTTTC. This gives the protein CASSQRERGPSGANVLTF.

The chain carries TRBV10-3 and TRBJ1-1, with unresolved D. CDR1 is ENHRY and CDR2 is SYGVKD in the germline V gene. V lost 6 bases and J 2 bases, leaving 13 bases between the germline ends. This CDR3 has 14 residues. In DNA form, the CDR3 reads TGTGCCATCAGGAGGACCGAAGACAACACTGAAGCTTTCTTT. It is translated as CAIRRTEDNTEAFF.

This chain connects TRBV19 to TRBJ2-3; D not resolved. Per germline, CDR1 LNHDA and CDR2 SQIVND (reference sequence). Trimming cost V 7 bases and J 1 base, with 12 bases left between them. This CDR3 is built from 14 residues. The CDR3 sequence is CASKKDKGTDTQYF. In DNA, the CDR3 is TGTGCCAGTAAGAAAGACAAGGGCACAGATACGCAGTATTTT.

This chain uses TRBV9 with TRBJ2-1; 11 bases match TRBD2. J was trimmed by 4 bases and V by 4 bases; bases with no gene match: 7. This CDR3 is built from 16 residues. In germline, CDR1 is SGDLS, CDR2 YYNGEE. CDR3 in amino acids: CASSPRLAGIYNEQFF. As DNA, the CDR3 is TGTGCCAGCAGCCCCCGACTAGCGGGGATTTACAATGAGCAGTTCTTC.

The chain links TRBV5-4 to TRBJ1-2; D may be TRBD1 (6 bases). V lost 1 base and J 8 bases, leaving 12 bases between the germline ends. The CDR3 is made up of 13 amino acids. Per germline, CDR1 SGHNT and CDR2 YYREEE (reference sequence). For the CDR3, the DNA is TGTGCCAGCAGCTTGCAACAGGGAGGGGGCTACACCTTC. It specifies CASSLQQGGGYTF. The full variable domain, its missing parts supplied by reference TRBV5-4 and TRBJ1-2, is ETGVTQSPTHLIKTRGQQVTLRCSSQSGHNTVSWYQQALGQGPQFIFQYYREEENGRGNFPPRFSGLQFPNYSSELNVNALELDDSALYLCASSLQQGGGYTFGSGTRLTVV.

This chain joins TRBV7-9 and TRBJ2-1; D remains unclear. The CDR3 is made up of 10 amino acids. Trimming took off 4 bases at V and 9 bases at J, with 4 bases between the two ends. Germline V gene data show CDR1 as SEHNR and CDR2 as FQNEAQ (reference sequence). This chain's CDR3 is CASSSFEQFF. The CDR3 DNA follows: TGTGCCAGCAGCTCCTTTGAGCAGTTCTTC.

V and J are TRBV27 and TRBJ1-1; TRBD1 matches at 8 bases. The CDR3 extends over 19 amino acids. The V gene's germline CDR1 is MNHEY and CDR2 SMNVEV (reference sequence). The junction had 17 bases not matched to a gene; V was cut back by 4 bases and J by 1 base. DNA for the CDR3: TGTGCCAGCAGTTCCACCACTAGACAGGGGCGAATTAGGAACACTGAAGCTTTCTTT. Protein sequence: CASSSTTRQGRIRNTEAFF.

The CDR3 DNA reads TGTGCCAGCAGCCAGTGGGGGGAAAATCAGCCCCAGCATTTT. Translation gives CASSQWGENQPQHF. The V and J genes are TRBV4-2 and TRBJ1-5; TRBD1 is a possible D gene (5 bases). The ends were cut back, 3 bases at V and 4 bases at J, with 10 bases in the middle. CDR3 length: 14 amino acids. Germline V gives CDR1 LGHNA, CDR2 YNFKEQ.

Many counts were recorded for this clone. The V gene is TRBV4-2, the J gene TRBJ2-1, with D perhaps given as TRBD1 or TRBD2 (5 bases each). The CDR3 sequence is 15 residues long. Germline values: CDR1 LGHNA, CDR2 YNFKEQ. The ends were cut back, 4 bases at V and 8 bases at J, with 18 bases in the middle. The CDR3 DNA sequence: TGTGCCAGCAGCCTTAACCGGGACGGGTCCGATGAGCAGTTCTTC. Its translation: CASSLNRDGSDEQFF.

To note about this clone: At one end the junction does not follow the germline gene, possibly because of a read error. The genes are TRBV7-7 and TRBJ2-1; weak D call: TRBD2 (6 bases). CDR3 length: 14 amino acids. Germline CDR1 reads SSHAT; CDR2 reads FNYEAQ (reference sequence). CDR3 coding DNA: TGTGCTAGCAGCCCCCTAGCGCGAGACAATGAGCAGTTCTTC. Its protein is CASSPLARDNEQFF.

The gene calls are TRBV10-3 and TRBJ2-6, with TRBD1 as a possible D gene (6 bases). With 0 bases removed from V and 10 bases from J, the gap between germline ends came to 10 bases. The CDR3 is 14 residues long. Germline V gene sequence: CDR1 ENHRY, CDR2 SYGVKD. This CDR3 reads CAISESTGYNVLTF. Here the CDR3 DNA reads TGTGCCATCAGTGAGTCGACAGGTTATAACGTCCTGACTTTC.

The chain employs TRBV3-1 (or the pseudogene TRBV3-2) and TRBJ1-2, with TRBD1 identical over 8 bases. Germline CDR1 is LGHDT and CDR2 is YNNKEL (reference sequence). Unmatched junction bases numbered 7, after V lost 5 bases and J lost 8 bases. This CDR3 has 13 amino acids. The DNA for the CDR3 is TGTGCCAGCAGCGACCAGGGGGCGCGGGGCTACACCTTC. This codes for CASSDQGARGYTF.

The V and J genes are TRBV29-1 and TRBJ2-7; perhaps D is TRBD1 or TRBD2 (5 bases each). Germline V lookup: CDR1 SQVTM, CDR2 ANQGSEA. V was clipped by 7 bases and J by 3 bases, with 16 bases between them. This CDR3 is 13 amino acids long. CDR3 DNA sequence: TGCAGCGCCGGGGACCCGGCGGACTACGAGCAGTACTTC. Its protein is CSAGDPADYEQYF.

The J gene is TRBJ2-3, the V gene TRBV29-1; D not resolved. V was trimmed by 2 bases and J by 3 bases, leaving 12 bases between them. Germline V gene sequence: CDR1 SQVTM, CDR2 ANQGSEA. This CDR3 is built from 14 residues. In nucleotides, the CDR3 is TGCAGCGTTGAATCGGCAGAAAGGACAGATACGCAGTATTTT. It translates to CSVESAERTDTQYF.

V is TRBV27 and J is TRBJ1-2, with D tentatively TRBD1 (6 bases). CDR3 length: 17 amino acids. Germline-derived CDR1 and CDR2 are MNHEY and SMNVEV (reference sequence). Trimming stripped 7 bases from V and 4 bases from J, with 25 bases between. CDR3 residues: CASKVRGTARGAYGYTF. CDR3 bases: TGTGCCAGCAAAGTAAGGGGGACGGCACGGGGTGCCTATGGCTACACCTTC.